One T cell receptor (beta chain) is described in this entry. Recruits, aged 18 to 89 years, lived in 20 to 30 US areas. Each recovered donor of Cohort 3 presented with two negative PCRs, clearance, or symptom resolution. This entry belongs to a study of blood T cell repertoires in COVID-19. Study-wide background: T cells, B-cell-depleted T cells, or PBMCs provided the cDNA or gDNA that served as material.

Trimming removed 5 bases at V and 8 bases at J, with 16 bases between. The CDR3 loop spans 14 amino acids. The germline V gene encodes CDR1 SGHTA and CDR2 FQGTGA. Original processing methods: Cell counts per sample came from amplifying reference gene primers. Clones were sequenced by immunoSEQ multiplex PCR, and TCRdb holds only the in-frame ones, with some missing. The V and J calls and clone size are taken from that table; D and trimming were inferred from the DNA. The table lists some 160,000 clones, 85% of them singletons, with 6.2% in the top ten. The sequence derives from a woman aged 40 to 50 who had recovered from COVID-19. Specimen: PBMCs or T cells enriched from blood (not recorded which). The chain employs TRBV7-3 and TRBJ2-1; D is undetermined. CDR3 sequence reads: CASSKQTLGYEQFF. The CDR3 nucleotides read TGTGCCAGCAGCAAACAGACCCTGGGCTATGAGCAGTTCTTC.